A selection of T cell receptor beta chains follows, all from one sample in a study of Ad26.COV2.S vaccination and SARS-CoV-2 variants. Only in-frame clones appear in the TCRdb table, and some are missing; sequencing was by immunoSEQ multiplex PCR. Here the sample spans approximately 460,000 clones, about nine tenths being singletons. Here the sequenced sample was peripheral blood, taken in a trial of Ad26.COV2.S vaccine versus placebo. Receptors originate from a person between 18 and 65 years old who received the Ad26.COV2.S COVID-19 vaccine or a placebo. The CDR3 runs from the conserved cysteine through the conserved F or W. The D gene is left open where the match is weak. The size field is filled for only some rows; it gives once, few, many or a size class.

>TRBJ2-5|TRBD2|15|TRBV5-1|NA
TGCGCCAGCAGCTTGGATGTTAGCGGGATAGAGACCCAGTACTTC
CASSLDVSGIETQYF
>TRBJ2-4|TRBD1|14|TRBV7-9|NA
TGTGCCAGCAGCCCTGGACAGGGGTTAAACATTCAGTACTTC
CASSPGQGLNIQYF
>TRBJ2-1|TRBD1|17|TRBV2|once
TGTGCCAGCAGTGAAGGGCCCCTGGGACAGTCCTACAATGAGCAGTTCTTC
CASSEGPLGQSYNEQFF
>TRBJ2-5|TRBD1|14|TRBV4-1|NA
TGCGCCAGCAGCCTACGGGACAGGGAAGAGACCCAGTACTTC
CASSLRDREETQYF
>TRBJ2-1|NA|13|TRBV19|NA
TGTGCCAGTAGGCGGGACAACTACAATGAGCAGTTCTTC
CASRRDNYNEQFF
>TRBJ2-1|TRBD2|17|TRBV24-1|NA
TGTGCCACCAGTGACACTGGGACTAGCGGGAAGTACAATGAGCAGTTCTTC
CATSDTGTSGKYNEQFF
>TRBJ1-1|NA|14|TRBV12-5|NA
TGTGCTAGTGGTTTGGCAGGGCCTGGGACTGAAGCTTTCTTT
CASGLAGPGTEAFF
>TRBJ2-7|NA|13|TRBV10-2|NA
TGCGCCAGCAGTGATAGATGGTCTTACGAGCAGTACTTC
CASSDRWSYEQYF
>TRBJ1-6|NA|16|TRBV15|NA
TGTGCCACCAGCAGAGATCGACTAAGGCACAATTCACCCCTCCACTTT
CATSRDRLRHNSPLHF
>TRBJ2-5|NA|12|TRBV9|NA
TGTGCCAGCAGCGTCGACGGAGAGACCCAGTACTTC
CASSVDGETQYF
>TRBJ2-1|TRBD1|14|TRBV10-3|NA
TGTGCCATTAACCGGGACAGGGACTACAATGAGCAGTTCTTC
CAINRDRDYNEQFF
>TRBJ1-1|NA|13|TRBV30|NA
TGTGCCTGGAGTAGGGAGGTTAACACTGAAGCTTTCTTT
CAWSREVNTEAFF